Below, one T cell receptor beta chain is given with its context. Its antigen is unknown. The repertoire was sequenced with immunoSEQ multiplex PCR; TCRdb's copy has only in-frame clones and lacks some. This sample yields 95,000 to 150,000 clones, of which around 87% are seen a single time; about 2.5% belongs to the top ten. From germline, CDR1 is MNHEY and CDR2 SVGAGI. The CDR3 totals 15 residues. V shed 6 bases, J shed 4 bases, and the junction held 11 bases outside the gene matches. This sample is drawn from a study of T cell responses to AZD1222 COVID-19 vaccine. Notes on the study in general: The number of AZD1222 recipients seropositive at baseline was only five or six.

The sequencing here drew on peripheral blood, taken 28 days after the second AZD1222 dose. The clonotype comes from an adult who received the AZD1222 COVID-19 vaccine. This chain links TRBV6-5 with TRBJ1-2; 7 bases map to TRBD1. Here the CDR3 DNA reads TGTGCCAGCAGGGAGGGACAGACATCACCCTATGGCTACACCTTC. This translates into CASREGQTSPYGYTF.